One T cell receptor (beta chain) is described in this entry. Its antigen is currently unknown. Clones were read by immunoSEQ multiplex PCR, and TCRdb kept only the in-frame ones, dropping some. The repertoire holds approximately 1.9 million clones, with about 94% as singletons. Germline V gives CDR1 MGHRA, CDR2 YSYEKL. Trimming shortened V by 1 base and J by 6 bases, and 12 bases separated the two germline ends. The CDR3 contains 15 residues. It was CD45RO-negative cells, positively selected for CCR7, that made up naive CD8 cells, with terminally differentiated effector memory CD45RA+ cells excluded. This sample was included in a study of shared clonotypes between healthy human individuals. The study, taken as a whole, reports: Generation probabilities were higher for clonotypes shared across all four sorted-subset donors than for unshared ones.

The receptor comes from a man aged 18 to 29 in good health. Some clones in this sample may be carry-over from other donors' samples. This chain connects TRBV4-1 to TRBJ2-2; the D is unclear. Sequenced sample: naive CD8+ T cells from PBMCs. CDR3 sequence: CASSQVVRRSGELFF. As DNA, the CDR3 is TGCGCCAGCAGCCAAGTGGTTAGAAGGTCCGGGGAGCTGTTTTTT.